These 29 T cell receptor beta chains were sequenced from one sample in a study of CD8 T cells in ankylosing spondylitis. TCRdb reprocessed the 5' RACE reads with MiXCR, giving one entry per CDR3 protein. The data show some 350,000 distinct CDR3 sequences, roughly 15% seen once. Sequences were obtained from blood, either unsorted or a sorted T cell fraction (not recorded which). These receptors originate from a male donor with ankylosing spondylitis or in good health (not recorded which).

For this clonotype: A much larger clone lies one base from this, so it may be a read error. The genes are TRBV28 and TRBJ2-1; a weak D match, TRBD1 (5 bases). Looked up from germline, CDR1 is MDHEN and CDR2 is SYDVKM. CDR3 length equals 14 residues. The CDR3 reads CASTDIRSCNEQFF. CDR3 DNA: TGTGCCAGCACGGACATTCGTTCCTGCAATGAGCAGTTCTTC.

The chain has TRBV7-2 and TRBJ1-1, with 7 bases lining up with TRBD1. This CDR3 region has 16 residues. After removal of 1 base from V and 3 bases from J, the junction contained 8 bases not matched to a gene. Per germline, CDR1 SGHTA and CDR2 FQGNSA. The CDR3 DNA follows: TGTGCCAGCAGCTTAGTGGGGGGACAGACACACACTGAAGCTTTCTTT. Translation gives CASSLVGGQTHTEAFF.

The chain has TRBV6-2 or TRBV6-3 and TRBJ2-2, with D unclear. In germline, CDR1 is MNHEY, CDR2 SVGEGT. V lost 6 bases and J lost 5, with 7 bases in between. The CDR3 consists of 12 residues. In DNA, the CDR3 is TGTGCCAGCAGAGAGTGGACCGGGGAGCTGTTTTTT. It yields the protein CASREWTGELFF.

This clonotype appeared many times. The V and J genes are TRBV11-2 and TRBJ2-1; D not resolved. V was trimmed by 0 bases and J by 2 bases, leaving 5 bases between them. The CDR3 loop spans 14 amino acids. CDR1 and CDR2 from the germline V gene are SGHAT and FQNNGV. CDR3 region: CASSLERAYNEQFF. The CDR3 DNA sequence: TGTGCCAGCAGCTTAGAACGGGCCTACAATGAGCAGTTCTTC.

The gene calls are TRBV10-3 and TRBJ1-2, with D possibly TRBD1 on 6 matching bases. The CDR3 sequence is 14 residues long. Germline V gene sequence: CDR1 ENHRY, CDR2 SYGVKD. The ends were cut back, 7 bases at V and 6 bases at J, with 18 bases in the middle. The chain's CDR3 is CAIKKLTGTHGYTF. For the CDR3, the DNA is TGTGCCATCAAAAAGCTAACAGGGACCCATGGCTACACCTTC.

This clonotype has only one observation. J is TRBJ1-1 and V is TRBV5-6; a possible D gene is TRBD1 (5 bases). The CDR3 spans 14 residues. V was pared by 1 base and J by 1 base, with 8 bases between. Germline CDR1 reads SGHDT; CDR2 reads YYEEEE. The CDR3 protein is CASSLFDRNTEAFF. The DNA for the CDR3 is TGTGCCAGCAGCTTGTTCGACAGGAACACTGAAGCTTTCTTT.

This clonotype was picked up a small number of times. The chain employs TRBV7-2 and TRBJ1-2; D is unresolved. CDR1 and CDR2 (germline): SGHTA, FQGNSA. Trimming stripped 0 bases from V and 4 bases from J, with 12 bases between. The CDR3 is 15 residues long. CDR3 in DNA: TGTGCCAGCAGCTTAGCCCCGGGTGAGGCCTATGGCTACACCTTC. It translates to CASSLAPGEAYGYTF.

The rearrangement joins TRBV15 to TRBJ2-3, with D perhaps TRBD2 (5 bases). Germline V gene sequence: CDR1 LNHNV, CDR2 YYDKDF (reference sequence). The CDR3 totals 14 residues. V was pared by 5 bases and J by 1 base, with 10 bases between. The CDR3 DNA is TGTGCCACCAGCCCCCAAGCGGGCACAGATACGCAGTATTTT. Protein product: CATSPQAGTDTQYF.

The gene calls are TRBV20-1 and TRBJ2-3; 11 positions agree with TRBD2. CDR1 is DFQATT and CDR2 is SNEGSKA in the germline V gene (reference sequence). This CDR3 region has 15 residues. Trimming took 4 bases from V and 1 from J; bases not matched to a gene: 4. The CDR3: CSAILAGVGTDTQYF. The CDR3 nucleotides read TGCAGTGCTATACTAGCGGGAGTCGGCACAGATACGCAGTATTTT.

V is TRBV4-2 and J is TRBJ1-1; TRBD1 is a possible D gene (6 bases). The germline V gene has CDR1 LGHNA and CDR2 YNFKEQ. The CDR3 contains 15 residues. The ends were cut back, 0 bases at V and 2 bases at J, with 10 bases in the middle. The CDR3 bases are TGTGCCAGCAGCCAAGAAGGGGGGTTCAACACTGAAGCTTTCTTT. This gives the protein CASSQEGGFNTEAFF.

This clonotype occurred a few times. The chain employs TRBV5-1 and TRBJ2-1, with 7 bases identical to TRBD2. CDR1 and CDR2 from the germline V gene are SGHRS and YFSETQ. This CDR3 contains 14 residues. The trim removed 4 bases at V and 2 bases at J, leaving 3 bases unmatched. CDR3: CASSDGGTYNEQFF. CDR3 bases: TGCGCCAGCAGCGACGGGGGGACCTACAATGAGCAGTTCTTC.

The gene calls are TRBV12-3 or TRBV12-4 and TRBJ2-1; D is possibly TRBD2 (6 bases). The CDR3 runs to 14 residues. V lost 5 bases to trimming and J lost 7 bases, with 15 bases between them. The CDR3: CASSTTTSGNEQFF. CDR3 DNA sequence: TGTGCCAGCAGTACCACGACTAGTGGTAATGAGCAGTTCTTC.

The chain links TRBV10-2 to TRBJ2-3; TRBD2 aligns across 8 bases. The CDR3 totals 16 residues. Per germline, CDR1 WSHSY and CDR2 SAAADI. Trimming cost V 4 bases and J 3 bases; bases outside gene matches: 9. CDR3 nucleotides: TGCGCCAGCAGTGTAGCGGGAAGGGTCTTTACAGATACGCAGTATTTT. Translated: CASSVAGRVFTDTQYF.

This clonotype was detected a few times. The chain uses TRBV12-3 or TRBV12-4 and TRBJ1-1; possible D gene TRBD1, 5 bases. Trimming removed 7 bases from V and 6 bases from J, with 18 bases in between. This CDR3 spans 14 amino acids. The CDR3 nucleotides are TGTGCCAGCACCCGGGGCCGTAGTGGGGCTGAAGCTTTCTTT. Its translation: CASTRGRSGAEAFF.

The chain employs TRBV12-3 or TRBV12-4 and TRBJ2-2; D not resolved. CDR3 length: 14 amino acids. V shed 2 bases and J shed 8 bases, with 12 bases lying between them. This chain's CDR3 is CASSLRAVSGELFF. The CDR3 bases are TGTGCCAGCAGTTTAAGGGCAGTAAGTGGGGAGCTGTTTTTT.

The V and J genes are TRBV5-1 and TRBJ2-2; 8 bases agree with TRBD2. The germline V gene has CDR1 SGHRS and CDR2 YFSETQ. The CDR3 totals 14 residues. V gave up 3 bases and J gave up 6 bases; unmatched junction bases: 4. CDR3 in DNA: TGCGCCAGCAGCTCGGGACTAGAAGCCGGGGAGCTGTTTTTT. The encoded protein is CASSSGLEAGELFF.

This clonotype was seen a handful of times. CDR3 loop: CSVETSGGVDEQFF. CDR3 DNA sequence: TGCAGCGTTGAGACAAGCGGGGGGGTCGATGAGCAGTTCTTC. The chain is built from TRBV29-1 and TRBJ2-1; 10 bases align to TRBD2. The CDR3 is 14 residues long. The junction had 7 bases not matched to a gene; V was cut back by 3 bases and J by 8 bases. Per the germline V gene, CDR1 is SQVTM and CDR2 is ANQGSEA.

This clonotype was detected only a few times. The chain uses TRBV7-2 and TRBJ2-5; no definite D call. The CDR3 is 16 residues long. Per the germline V gene, CDR1 is SGHTA and CDR2 is FQGNSA. V was shortened by 3 bases and J by 2 bases, with 16 bases between the two germline ends. CDR3 protein: CASSLTGRRAQETQYF. Here the CDR3 DNA reads TGTGCCAGCAGCTTGACCGGACGTAGGGCTCAAGAGACCCAGTACTTC.

Only a few counts were recorded for this clonotype. This sequence joins TRBV5-1 and TRBJ1-1, with D possibly matching TRBD1 (6 bases). Germline CDR1 is SGHRS and CDR2 is YFSETQ. Between the trimmed V and J ends, which lost 4 bases and 4 bases, there was a span of 11 bases. The CDR3 is made up of 13 amino acids. CDR3 DNA: TGCGCCAGCAGCCCACAGGGCTCCACTGAAGCTTTCTTT. Its protein product is CASSPQGSTEAFF.

The chain combines TRBV7-2 with TRBJ1-1; D uncertain. The CDR3 spans 14 residues. Trimming took off 2 bases at V and 4 bases at J, with 11 bases between the two ends. Germline assignment: CDR1 SGHTA and CDR2 FQGNSA. The CDR3 nucleotides read TGTGCCAGCAGCTTAACGGGTATTGGCACTGAAGCTTTCTTT. Translation gives CASSLTGIGTEAFF.

This sequence joins TRBV27 and TRBJ1-6; a weak D match, TRBD1 (6 bases). V lost 5 bases, J lost 5 bases, and 13 bases lay in between. This CDR3 contains 15 residues. Germline loops: CDR1 MNHEY, CDR2 SMNVEV (reference sequence). CDR3 residues: CASSPSGQHNSPLHF. For the CDR3, the DNA is TGTGCCAGCAGTCCCTCGGGACAACATAATTCACCCCTCCACTTT.

The count of this clonotype is one. The gene calls are TRBV6-1 and TRBJ2-1; no reliable D call. V was cut by 8 bases and J by 3 bases, with 11 bases left in between. The V gene's germline CDR1 is MNHNS and CDR2 SASEGT. This CDR3 has 13 amino acids. The CDR3 here is CASGAPLYNEQFF. Written as DNA, the CDR3 is TGTGCCAGCGGAGCCCCACTCTACAATGAGCAGTTCTTC.

This clonotype has just a few counts. The chain combines TRBV11-2 with TRBJ1-1, with D possibly matching TRBD1 (6 bases). In germline, CDR1 is SGHAT, CDR2 FQNNGV. The CDR3 extends over 16 amino acids. The V gene lost 6 bases and the J gene lost 3 bases, with 20 bases spanning the gap. CDR3 protein: CASSNGQNYMYTEAFF. The CDR3 DNA sequence: TGTGCCAGCAGTAACGGACAGAATTACATGTACACTGAAGCTTTCTTT.

The chain carries TRBV10-3 and TRBJ2-6; 8 bases agree with TRBD1. Germline CDR1 ENHRY, CDR2 SYGVKD. CDR3 length: 19 amino acids. Germline trimming cut 11 bases from V and 0 bases from J; bases unmatched to any gene: 18. The CDR3 is CAAGGKIGTGSSGANVLTF. In DNA, the CDR3 is TGTGCCGCCGGAGGAAAGATCGGGACAGGTTCCTCTGGGGCCAACGTCCTGACTTTC.

CDR3 nucleotides: TGTGCCAGCAGTGCCGGGACCCATCAAGAGACCCAGTACTTC. Protein: CASSAGTHQETQYF. This chain links TRBV2 with TRBJ2-5, with D perhaps assigned TRBD1 or TRBD2 (5 bases each). V was shortened by 4 bases and J by 2 bases, with 11 bases between the two germline ends. This CDR3 region has 14 residues. CDR1 and CDR2 from the germline V gene are SNHLY and FYNNEI.

This clonotype has just a few counts. This sequence joins TRBV6-1 and TRBJ1-1; D remains ambiguous. Per the germline V gene, CDR1 is MNHNS and CDR2 is SASEGT. The CDR3 is 15 residues long. Trimming cost V 3 bases and J 0 bases, with 11 bases left between them. In DNA, the CDR3 is TGTGCCAGCAGTGATTTGGGTATAATGAACACTGAAGCTTTCTTT. Translation: CASSDLGIMNTEAFF.

This clonotype has only a few counts. The chain couples TRBV5-1 to TRBJ2-1, with TRBD2 identical over 7 bases. V lost 4 bases, J lost 4 bases, and 11 bases stayed unmatched. Germline V gene data show CDR1 as SGHRS and CDR2 as YFSETQ. The CDR3 is 16 residues long. DNA of the CDR3: TGCGCCAGCAGCCTCGGGGGGTCGGGTCCGTACAATGAGCAGTTCTTC. Its translation: CASSLGGSGPYNEQFF.

The chain links TRBV20-1 to TRBJ2-1, with D perhaps matching TRBD1 (6 bases). V was trimmed by 0 bases and J by 3 bases, leaving 9 bases between them. The CDR3 spans 14 residues. Germline V lookup: CDR1 DFQATT, CDR2 SNEGSKA (reference sequence). The CDR3 here is CSARDGQYYNEQFF. In nucleotides, the CDR3 is TGCAGTGCTAGAGACGGACAGTACTACAATGAGCAGTTCTTC.

CDR3 nucleotides: TGTGCCTGGGAAAGAACGGGTATCGGTTCACCCCTCCACTTT. This sequence encodes CAWERTGIGSPLHF. The chain joins TRBV30 to TRBJ1-6, with no clear D. The CDR3 is 14 residues long. The germline V gene has CDR1 GTSNPN and CDR2 SVGIG (reference sequence). V was pared by 5 bases and J by 9 bases, with 17 bases between.